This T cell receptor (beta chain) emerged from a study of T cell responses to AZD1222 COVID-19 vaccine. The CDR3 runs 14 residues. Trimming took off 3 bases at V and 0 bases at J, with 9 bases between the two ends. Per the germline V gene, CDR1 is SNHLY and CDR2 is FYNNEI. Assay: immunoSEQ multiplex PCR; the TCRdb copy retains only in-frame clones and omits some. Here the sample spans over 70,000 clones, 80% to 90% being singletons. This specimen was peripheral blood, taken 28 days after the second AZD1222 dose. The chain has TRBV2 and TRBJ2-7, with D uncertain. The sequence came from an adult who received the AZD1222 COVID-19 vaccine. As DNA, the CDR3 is TGTGCCAGCAGTGAGAGGACGGACTCCTACGAGCAGTACGTC. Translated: CASSERTDSYEQYV.